The 10 T cell receptor beta chains reported below all come from one sample, sequenced in a study of T cell repertoires in cytomegalovirus infection. Their recognized antigens are unknown. TCRdb reanalysed the reads using MiXCR and keeps one entry per CDR3 protein. The sample lists approximately 71,000 distinct CDR3 sequences, more than 20% occurring once. Sequenced material: CD8+ T cells from cultured PBMCs, taken from culture after CMV antigen stimulation. The origin of the receptors is a human donor in good health (CMV status not recorded). Some clones in this sample may be carry-over from other donors' samples.

This rearrangement joins TRBV24-1 to TRBJ2-3; 8 bases map to TRBD1. J was trimmed by 2 bases and V by 3 bases; bases with no gene match: 9. CDR3 length equals 17 residues. CDR1 KGHDR and CDR2 SFDVKD come from the germline V gene. The CDR3 here is CATSDAQTGAFTDTQYF. As DNA, the CDR3 is TGTGCCACCAGTGATGCCCAGACAGGGGCCTTCACAGATACGCAGTATTTT.

Ten or more counts support this clonotype. The chain has TRBV4-1 and TRBJ1-2; a weak D match, TRBD1 (6 bases). This CDR3 is 16 amino acids long. V lost 3 bases and J 6 bases, leaving 20 bases between the germline ends. Germline CDR1 is MGHRA and CDR2 is YSYEKL. CDR3 nucleotide sequence: TGCGCCAGCAGCCAGAGAAGAGTCACAGGGAGCGATGGCTACACCTTC. Protein sequence: CASSQRRVTGSDGYTF.

By sample share, this clonotype is medium-sized. The DNA of the CDR3 is TGCGCCAGCAGTCGAGCCGGGGATAGCAATCAGCCCCAGCATTTT. This gives the protein CASSRAGDSNQPQHF. This chain connects TRBV5-1 to TRBJ1-5; D remains unclear. Trimming cost V 5 bases and J 0 bases, with 12 bases left between them. Germline CDR1 is SGHRS and CDR2 is YFSETQ. The CDR3 consists of 15 residues. The complete variable domain, with remaining parts taken from reference TRBV5-1 and TRBJ1-5, reads KAGVTQTPRYLIKTRGQQVTLSCSPISGHRSVSWYQQTPGQGLQFLFEYFSETQRNKGNFPGRFSGRQFSNSRSEMNVSTLELGDSALYLCASSRAGDSNQPQHFGDGTRLSIL.

The V gene is TRBV7-6, the J gene TRBJ2-5; D remains ambiguous. Germline V gene data show CDR1 as SGHVS and CDR2 as FNYEAQ. The CDR3 is 14 amino acids. Between the trimmed V and J ends, which lost 5 bases and 1 base, there was a span of 11 bases. The CDR3 DNA reads as TGTGCCAGCAGCCATCGGACCACCCAAGAGACCCAGTACTTC. Amino acids: CASSHRTTQETQYF.

This clonotype was seen a few times. J is TRBJ1-1 and V is TRBV6-4; D gene ambiguous. This CDR3 has 13 amino acids. With 3 bases removed from V and 1 base from J, the gap between germline ends came to 6 bases. Germline loops: CDR1 MRHNA, CDR2 SNTAGT. CDR3 loop: CASSEARNTEAFF. The DNA of the CDR3 is TGTGCCAGCAGTGAAGCCAGGAACACTGAAGCTTTCTTT.

The J gene is TRBJ1-1, the V gene TRBV7-2, with 9 nucleotides matching TRBD1. The CDR3 is 20 amino acids. The trim removed 4 bases at V and 0 bases at J, leaving 18 bases unmatched. Germline values: CDR1 SGHTA, CDR2 FQGNSA. CDR3 amino acids: CASSSRTGDVYSGMNTEAFF. The CDR3 bases are TGTGCCAGCAGCTCCCGGACAGGGGATGTATATTCGGGAATGAACACTGAAGCTTTCTTT.

A few counts support this clonotype. DNA for the CDR3: TGTGCCAGCAGCTTAGGATCCAGCGTCACTGAAGCTTTCTTT. It translates to CASSLGSSVTEAFF. The chain couples TRBV7-6 to TRBJ1-1; D is unresolved. The V and J ends lost 1 base and 4 bases respectively, with 10 bases between them. The germline V gene encodes CDR1 SGHVS and CDR2 FNYEAQ. The CDR3 loop spans 14 amino acids.

This clonotype was counted at least ten times. The chain recombines TRBV28 with TRBJ1-5, with D uncertain. The germline V gene encodes CDR1 MDHEN and CDR2 SYDVKM. The CDR3 spans 14 residues. Trimming removed 5 bases from V and 5 bases from J, with 13 bases in between. Here the CDR3 reads CASSEDTTYQPQHF. The CDR3 region has the DNA TGTGCCAGCAGTGAAGACACTACGTATCAGCCCCAGCATTTT. Using reference TRBV28 and TRBJ1-5 for the parts outside the CDR3, the full variable domain is DVKVTQSSRYLVKRTGEKVFLECVQDMDHENMFWYRQDPGLGLRLIYFSYDVKMKEKGDIPEGYSVSREKKERFSLILESASTNQTSMYLCASSEDTTYQPQHFGDGTRLSIL.

In this sample, this clonotype turned up a few times. This sequence joins TRBV7-9 and TRBJ2-7, with 9 bases identical to TRBD1. CDR3 length: 14 residues. J was trimmed by 4 bases and V by 5 bases; bases with no gene match: 6. The germline V gene encodes CDR1 SEHNR and CDR2 FQNEAQ (reference sequence). CDR3 in DNA: TGTGCCAGCAGCCAACGGGACAGGGTGTACGAGCAGTACTTC. Translated, it gives CASSQRDRVYEQYF.

The J gene is TRBJ2-5, the V gene TRBV11-2, with 10 positions matching TRBD2. V lost 2 bases and J lost 1; bases outside the gene matches: 4. The CDR3 extends over 16 amino acids. In germline, CDR1 is SGHAT, CDR2 FQNNGV. CDR3 in DNA: TGTGCCAGCAGCTTAAGGCTAGCGGGGGTCCAAGAGACCCAGTACTTC. As protein: CASSLRLAGVQETQYF.